This T cell receptor beta chain was obtained from a study of beta chain features in type 1 diabetes. cDNA synthesis used the whole RNA isolate, giving expressed TCRB sequences. Produced via immunoSEQ multiplex PCR; TCRdb's table is partial and in-frame only. The repertoire holds 250,000 or so clones, about 30% seen once, with roughly 4% in the top ten. This clone occurred a few times. The CDR3 covers 14 residues. CDR1 and CDR2 from the germline V gene are MNHEY and SVGAGI. V dropped 0 bases and J dropped 3 bases, with 7 bases sitting between them. The V and J genes are TRBV6-5 and TRBJ2-3, with a possible D match to TRBD1 (5 bases). The sequencing input was central memory CD4+ T cells from blood. The receptor's source is a man aged 25 to 45 in good health. CDR3 DNA: TGTGCCAGCAGTTACTCCCCAGGGACAGATACGCAGTATTTT. It codes for CASSYSPGTDTQYF.